This TCR beta chain was captured in a study of cytomegalovirus exposure and HLA in healthy donors. The study's findings and limits: In a later analysis, most CMV-associated TCR beta chains appeared HLA-restricted. Later analysis identified 15,000 to 20,000 TCR beta sequences associated with HLA alleles, using a false discovery rate threshold of 0.05.

Healthy bone marrow donors made up the cohort. The CDR3 totals 20 residues. CDR1 is MNHEY, CDR2 SMNVEV, per germline (reference sequence). V shed 8 bases, J shed 1 base, and the junction held 20 bases outside the gene matches. Only a few counts were recorded for this clone. Its antigen is not identified. A multiplex PCR was run with 60 Vbeta primers and 13 Jbeta primers. Method: immunoSEQ multiplex PCR; TCRdb's copy keeps in-frame clones and lacks some. Of some 200,000 clones in the sample, roughly 83% were seen once. This receptor was taken from a woman aged 45-65 years in good health and CMV-seronegative. The chain employs TRBV27 and TRBJ2-1; 10 positions match TRBD1. What was sequenced was PBMCs. DNA for the CDR3: TGTGCCAGCGCTTTGGGAACCGGGACAGGGGTTTTCTCATCCTACAATGAGCAGTTCTTC. Its protein is CASALGTGTGVFSSYNEQFF.